This TCR beta chain emerged from a study of T cells in localized non-small cell lung cancer. Findings and limits, study-wide: Higher blood T cell density tracked longer overall survival. When the top 100 tumor clones were examined, a median approximately 54 of them also appeared in the adjacent lung, which was paired and uninvolved.

Sequenced by immunoSEQ multiplex PCR; TCRdb stores in-frame clones only, minus some. This table holds about 23,000 clones, about nine tenths found once. In its sample, this clone ranks as medium-sized. Its cognate antigen is unknown. Source: peripheral blood, taken before any cancer treatment. This sequence was found in a woman aged 35 to 70 with stage I lung adenocarcinoma.

The chain's CDR3 is CASSSSGAGNQPQHF. CDR3 sequence (DNA): TGTGCCAGCAGCTCTTCAGGGGCTGGCAATCAGCCCCAGCATTTT. The chain carries TRBV7-9 and TRBJ1-5; maybe TRBD1 (6 bases). The V end lost 4 bases, the J end lost 2 bases, and 12 bases lay between the germline ends. The CDR3 consists of 15 residues. Germline-derived CDR1 and CDR2 are SEHNR and FQNEAQ (reference sequence). The full variable domain, rest sourced from reference TRBV7-9 and TRBJ1-5, is DTGVSQNPRHKITKRGQNVTFRCDPISEHNRLYWYRQTLGQGPEFLTYFQNEAQLEKSRLLSDRFSAERPKGSFSTLEIQRTEQGDSAMYLCASSSSGAGNQPQHFGDGTRLSIL.